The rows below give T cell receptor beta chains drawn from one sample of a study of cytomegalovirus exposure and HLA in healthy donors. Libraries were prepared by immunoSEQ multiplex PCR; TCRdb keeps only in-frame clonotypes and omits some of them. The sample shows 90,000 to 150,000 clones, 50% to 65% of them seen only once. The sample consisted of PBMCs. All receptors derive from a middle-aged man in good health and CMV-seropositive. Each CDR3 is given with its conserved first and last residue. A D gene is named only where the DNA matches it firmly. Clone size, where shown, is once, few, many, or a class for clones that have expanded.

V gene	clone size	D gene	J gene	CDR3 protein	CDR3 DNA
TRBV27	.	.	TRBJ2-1	CASKGNWVGNEQFF	TGTGCCAGCAAGGGGAATTGGGTTGGGAATGAGCAGTTCTTC
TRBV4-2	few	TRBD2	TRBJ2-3	CASSVMGGTGTDTQYF	TGTGCCAGCAGCGTTATGGGGGGGACTGGCACAGATACGCAGTATTTT
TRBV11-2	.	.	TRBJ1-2	CATRRDVNYGYTF	TGTGCCACCCGGAGGGACGTCAACTATGGCTACACCTTC
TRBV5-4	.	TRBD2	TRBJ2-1	CASSRQQIAGVVNEQFF	TGTGCCAGCAGCCGTCAACAAATAGCGGGAGTGGTGAATGAGCAGTTCTTC
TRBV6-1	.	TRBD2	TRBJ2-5	CASSEYLAGGLGETQYF	TGTGCCAGCAGTGAATATCTAGCGGGGGGGCTGGGCGAGACCCAGTACTTC
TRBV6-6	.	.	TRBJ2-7	CASSLGVTYEQYF	TGTGCCAGCAGCCTCGGGGTAACCTACGAGCAGTACTTC
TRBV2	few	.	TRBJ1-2	CASSELPFGSGYTF	TGTGCCAGCAGTGAATTGCCATTCGGGAGTGGCTACACCTTC
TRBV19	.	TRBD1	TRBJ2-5	CASSIGATGGRQETQYF	TGTGCCAGTAGTATAGGTGCCACAGGGGGAAGACAAGAGACCCAGTACTTC
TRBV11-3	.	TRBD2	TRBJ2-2	CASSSHGGFGTGELFF	TGTGCCAGCAGCTCCCACGGGGGGTTTGGTACCGGGGAGCTGTTTTTT
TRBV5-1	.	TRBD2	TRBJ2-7	CASSLGFSGGYEQYF	TGCGCCAGCAGCTTGGGGTTTAGCGGGGGCTACGAGCAGTACTTC
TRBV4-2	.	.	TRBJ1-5	CASSQEGGANQPQHF	TGTGCCAGCAGCCAAGAGGGAGGGGCGAATCAGCCCCAGCATTTT
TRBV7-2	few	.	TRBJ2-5	CASRRTVQETQYF	TGTGCCAGCAGGCGGACAGTGCAAGAGACCCAGTACTTC
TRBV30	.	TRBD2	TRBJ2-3	CAWGGLAGGTDTQYF	TGTGCCTGGGGTGGCTTAGCGGGAGGCACAGATACGCAGTATTTT
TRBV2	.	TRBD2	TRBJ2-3	CASSVGLAGGLDTQYF	TGTGCCAGCAGTGTCGGACTAGCGGGGGGTCTAGATACGCAGTATTTT
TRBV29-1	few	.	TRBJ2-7	CSVGLHSYEQYF	TGCAGCGTGGGACTCCACTCCTACGAGCAGTACTTC
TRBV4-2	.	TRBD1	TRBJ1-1	CASSQDMPGFGTVQNTEAFF	TGTGCCAGCAGCCAAGACATGCCAGGGTTTGGGACAGTACAGAACACTGAAGCTTTCTTT
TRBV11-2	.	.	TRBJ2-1	CASKGGGGPYNEQFF	TGTGCCAGCAAGGGGGGAGGGGGACCCTACAATGAGCAGTTCTTC
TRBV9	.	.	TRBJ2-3	CASALGGETDTQYF	TGTGCCAGCGCACTAGGGGGGGAAACAGATACGCAGTATTTT
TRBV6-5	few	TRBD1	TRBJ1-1	CASSYGTRGTEAFF	TGTGCCAGCAGTTACGGCACCAGGGGGACTGAAGCTTTCTTT
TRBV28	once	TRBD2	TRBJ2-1	CASSLDTGLGSYNEQFF	TGTGCCAGCAGTTTAGACACGGGACTAGGATCCTACAATGAGCAGTTCTTC
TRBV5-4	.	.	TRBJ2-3	CASSPAGTDTQYF	TGTGCCAGCAGCCCAGCAGGGACAGATACGCAGTATTTT
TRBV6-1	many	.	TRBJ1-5	CASSASLAEGNQPQHF	TGTGCCAGCAGTGCTAGTTTGGCCGAAGGCAATCAGCCCCAGCATTTT
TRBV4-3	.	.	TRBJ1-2	CASSRTGTMGGYTF	TGCGCCAGCAGCCGGACCGGGACTATGGGCGGCTACACCTTC
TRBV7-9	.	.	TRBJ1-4	CASSTRTVNEKLFF	TGTGCCAGCAGCACCCGAACGGTGAATGAAAAACTGTTTTTT
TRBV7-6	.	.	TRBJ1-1	CASSLGVQGTNTEAFF	TGTGCCAGCAGCTTAGGGGTACAGGGAACTAACACTGAAGCTTTCTTT
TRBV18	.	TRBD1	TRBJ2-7	CASSPPGQQAYEQYF	TGTGCCAGCTCACCTCCGGGACAGCAAGCCTACGAGCAGTACTTC
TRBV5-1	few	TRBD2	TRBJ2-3	CASRSGDYTDTQYF	TGCGCCAGCCGGAGCGGGGATTACACAGATACGCAGTATTTT
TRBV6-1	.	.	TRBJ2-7	CASSERGRGSYEQYF	TGTGCCAGCAGTGAGAGGGGGAGAGGGTCCTACGAGCAGTACTTC
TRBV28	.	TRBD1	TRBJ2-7	CASSLAGGANYEQYF	TGTGCCAGCAGTTTAGCAGGGGGCGCAAACTACGAGCAGTACTTC
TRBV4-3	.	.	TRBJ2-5	CASSQRVGETQYF	TGCGCCAGCAGCCAACGGGTTGGGGAGACCCAGTACTTC
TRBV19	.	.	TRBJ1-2	CASSHAREKVDGYTF	TGTGCCAGTAGCCACGCCAGGGAAAAAGTGGATGGCTACACCTTC
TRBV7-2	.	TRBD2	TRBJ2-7	CASSDGTSGNEQYF	TGTGCCAGCAGCGATGGGACTAGCGGGAACGAGCAGTACTTC
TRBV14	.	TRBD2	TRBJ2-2	CASSQDYTSGSWVGELFF	TGTGCCAGCAGCCAAGATTATACTAGCGGGAGTTGGGTCGGGGAGCTGTTTTTT
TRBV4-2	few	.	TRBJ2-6	CASSRAGNPGANVLTF	TGTGCCAGCAGCCGGGCAGGGAACCCTGGGGCCAACGTCCTGACTTTC
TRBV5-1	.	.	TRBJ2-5	CASSLFLKETQYF	TGCGCCAGCAGCTTGTTCCTAAAGGAGACCCAGTACTTC
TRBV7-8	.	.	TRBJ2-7	CASSLPGRRDGQYF	TGTGCCAGCAGCTTACCGGGCCGACGGGATGGGCAGTACTTC
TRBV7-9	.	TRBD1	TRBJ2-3	CASSLSTGSTDTQYF	TGTGCCAGCAGCTTATCGACAGGGAGCACAGATACGCAGTATTTT
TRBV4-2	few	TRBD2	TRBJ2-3	CASSQPRRGLAGEGTDTQYF	TGTGCCAGCAGCCAGCCGAGGCGGGGACTAGCGGGAGAGGGTACAGATACGCAGTATTTT
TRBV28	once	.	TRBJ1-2	CAAGEKYGYTF	TGTGCCGCAGGGGAAAAGTATGGCTACACCTTC
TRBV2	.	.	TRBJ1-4	CASRPTATNEKLFF	TGTGCCAGCAGGCCGACAGCAACTAATGAAAAACTGTTTTTT
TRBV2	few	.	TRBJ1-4	CASKAGATNEKLFF	TGTGCCAGCAAAGCAGGGGCAACTAATGAAAAACTGTTTTTT
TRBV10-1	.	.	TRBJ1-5	CASSEAGRVDSNQPQHF	TGCGCCAGCAGTGAGGCAGGGAGGGTTGATAGCAATCAGCCCCAGCATTTT
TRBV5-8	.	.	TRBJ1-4	CASSPYNEKLFF	TGTGCCAGCAGCCCCTATAATGAAAAACTGTTTTTT
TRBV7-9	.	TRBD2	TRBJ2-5	CASSLGLAGVSRTQYF	TGTGCCAGCAGCTTAGGACTAGCGGGCGTTTCGAGGACCCAGTACTTC
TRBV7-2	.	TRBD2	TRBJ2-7	CASSSGRLAGVHEQYF	TGTGCCAGCAGCTCAGGGCGACTAGCGGGAGTCCACGAGCAGTACTTC
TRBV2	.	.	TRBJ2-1	CARRGGSSYNEQFF	TGTGCCAGGAGGGGGGGGAGCTCCTACAATGAGCAGTTCTTC
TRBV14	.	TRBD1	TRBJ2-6	CASSQMPGGFSSGANVLTF	TGTGCCAGCAGCCAGATGCCAGGGGGTTTCTCATCTGGGGCCAACGTCCTGACTTTC
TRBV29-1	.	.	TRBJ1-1	CSVEKGGMNTEAFF	TGCAGCGTTGAAAAAGGGGGAATGAACACTGAAGCTTTCTTT
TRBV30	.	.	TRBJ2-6	CAWTGLTGANVLTF	TGTGCCTGGACAGGGTTGACTGGGGCCAACGTCCTGACTTTC